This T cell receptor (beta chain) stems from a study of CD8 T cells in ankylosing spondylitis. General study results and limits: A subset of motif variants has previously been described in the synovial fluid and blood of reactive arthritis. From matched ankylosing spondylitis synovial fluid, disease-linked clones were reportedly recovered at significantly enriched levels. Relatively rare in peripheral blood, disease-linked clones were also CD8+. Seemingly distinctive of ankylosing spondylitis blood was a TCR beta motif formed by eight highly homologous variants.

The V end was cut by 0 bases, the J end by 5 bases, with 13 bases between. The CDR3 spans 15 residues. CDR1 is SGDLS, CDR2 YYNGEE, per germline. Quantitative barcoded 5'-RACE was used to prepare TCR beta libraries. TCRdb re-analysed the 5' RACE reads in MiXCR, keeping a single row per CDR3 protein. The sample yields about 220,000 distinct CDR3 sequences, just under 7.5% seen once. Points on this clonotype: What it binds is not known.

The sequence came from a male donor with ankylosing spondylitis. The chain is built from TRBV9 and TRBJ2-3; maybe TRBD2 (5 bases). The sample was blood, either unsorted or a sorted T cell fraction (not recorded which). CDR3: CASSVGEGRLDTQYF. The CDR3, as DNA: TGTGCCAGCAGCGTAGGAGAGGGAAGGTTAGATACGCAGTATTTT.